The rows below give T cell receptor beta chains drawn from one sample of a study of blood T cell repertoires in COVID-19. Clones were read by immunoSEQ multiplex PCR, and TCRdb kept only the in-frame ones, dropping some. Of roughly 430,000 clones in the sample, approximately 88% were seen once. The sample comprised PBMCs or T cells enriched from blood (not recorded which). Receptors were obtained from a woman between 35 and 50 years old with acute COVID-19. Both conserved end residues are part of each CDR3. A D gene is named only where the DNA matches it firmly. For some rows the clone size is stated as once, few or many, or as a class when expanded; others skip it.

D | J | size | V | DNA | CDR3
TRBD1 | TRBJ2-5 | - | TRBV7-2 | TGTGCCAGCAGCTTACGGACAGGGGGCCAAGAGACCCAGTACTTC | CASSLRTGGQETQYF
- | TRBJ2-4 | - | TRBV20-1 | TGCAGTGCTAGAGTTACAGACATTCAGTACTTC | CSARVTDIQYF
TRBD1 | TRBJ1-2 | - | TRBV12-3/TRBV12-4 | TGTGCCAGCAGCGGGACAGTCTATGGCTACACCTTC | CASSGTVYGYTF
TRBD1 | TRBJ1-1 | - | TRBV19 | TGTGCCAGTAGTGCAGGGGGCTTGGCCACTGAAGCTTTCTTT | CASSAGGLATEAFF
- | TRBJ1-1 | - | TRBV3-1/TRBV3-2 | TGTGCCAGCAGCCAAGAAGGCGGGGCGGTCACTGAAGCTTTCTTT | CASSQEGGAVTEAFF
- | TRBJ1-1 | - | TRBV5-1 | TGCGCCAGCAGCTTGGATGCGACAGGAGTCGTTGAAGCTTTCTTT | CASSLDATGVVEAFF
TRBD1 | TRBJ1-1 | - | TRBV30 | TGTGCCTGGAGTGATCAGGGGGCGGGAACTGAAGCTTTCTTT | CAWSDQGAGTEAFF
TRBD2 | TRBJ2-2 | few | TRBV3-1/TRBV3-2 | TGTGCCAGCACCCTAGCGGGGGGGTTCACCGGGGAGCTGTTTTTT | CASTLAGGFTGELFF
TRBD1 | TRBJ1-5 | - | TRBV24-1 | TGTGCCACCAGCCTCGGGACAGGGGCCAATCAGCCCCAGCATTTT | CATSLGTGANQPQHF
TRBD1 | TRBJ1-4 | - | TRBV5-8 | TGTGCCAGCAGCTTCGGAGGGGGCGCGGGTGAAAAACTGTTTTTT | CASSFGGGAGEKLFF
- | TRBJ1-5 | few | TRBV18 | TGTGCCAGCTCACCCGACACAGGGATCGATCAGCCCCAGCATTTT | CASSPDTGIDQPQHF
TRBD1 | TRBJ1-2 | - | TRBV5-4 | TGTGCCAGCAGCTTGGAGGAGGGACAGGGGATAGGGTCTAACTATGGCTACACCTTC | CASSLEEGQGIGSNYGYTF
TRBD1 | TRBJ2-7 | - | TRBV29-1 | TGCAGCGTCCAGACAGGGTGGGCATACGAGCAGTACTTC | CSVQTGWAYEQYF
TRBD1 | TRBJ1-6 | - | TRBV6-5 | TGTGCCAGCAAAGACAGGGGCTTATCTTCACCCCTCCACTTT | CASKDRGLSSPLHF
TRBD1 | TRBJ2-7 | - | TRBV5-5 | TGTGCCAGCAGCTTCTGGACAGGCCTCGAGCAGTACTTC | CASSFWTGLEQYF
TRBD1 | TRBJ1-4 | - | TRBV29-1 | TGCAGCGTTCAGGTGCAGGGGGTGGGTGAAAAACTGTTTTTT | CSVQVQGVGEKLFF
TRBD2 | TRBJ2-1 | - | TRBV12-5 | TGTGCTAGTGGTCCCCGAGAGTTAGCGGGGGGCTATGAGCAGTTCTTC | CASGPRELAGGYEQFF